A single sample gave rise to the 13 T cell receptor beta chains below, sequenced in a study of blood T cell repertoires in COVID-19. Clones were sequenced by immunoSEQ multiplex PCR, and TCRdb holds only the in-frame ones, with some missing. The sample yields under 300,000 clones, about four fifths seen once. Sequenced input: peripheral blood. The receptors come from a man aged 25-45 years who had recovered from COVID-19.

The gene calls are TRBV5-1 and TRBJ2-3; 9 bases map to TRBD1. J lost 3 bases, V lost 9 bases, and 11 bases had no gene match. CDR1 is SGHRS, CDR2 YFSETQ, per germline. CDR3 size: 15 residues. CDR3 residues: CATTPGQGETDTQYF. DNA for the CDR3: TGCGCCACAACACCGGGACAGGGTGAGACAGATACGCAGTATTTT.

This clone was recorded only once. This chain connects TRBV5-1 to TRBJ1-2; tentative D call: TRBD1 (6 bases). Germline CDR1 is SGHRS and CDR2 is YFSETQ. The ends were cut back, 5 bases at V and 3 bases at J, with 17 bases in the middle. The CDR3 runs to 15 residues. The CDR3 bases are TGCGCCAGCAGTACCCAGGGGAGGGCGCACTATGGCTACACCTTC. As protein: CASSTQGRAHYGYTF.

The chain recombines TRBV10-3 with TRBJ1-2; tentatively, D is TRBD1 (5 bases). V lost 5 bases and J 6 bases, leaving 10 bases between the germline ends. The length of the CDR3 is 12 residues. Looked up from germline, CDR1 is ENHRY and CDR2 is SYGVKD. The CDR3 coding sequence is TGTGCCATCAGTCTAGACAGCCATGGCTACACCTTC. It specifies CAISLDSHGYTF.

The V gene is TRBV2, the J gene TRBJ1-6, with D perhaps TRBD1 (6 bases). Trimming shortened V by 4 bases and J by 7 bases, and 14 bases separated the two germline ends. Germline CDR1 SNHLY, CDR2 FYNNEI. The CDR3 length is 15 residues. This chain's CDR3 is CASSVRQVTNSPLHF. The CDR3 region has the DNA TGTGCCAGCAGTGTCAGACAGGTGACAAATTCACCCCTCCACTTT.

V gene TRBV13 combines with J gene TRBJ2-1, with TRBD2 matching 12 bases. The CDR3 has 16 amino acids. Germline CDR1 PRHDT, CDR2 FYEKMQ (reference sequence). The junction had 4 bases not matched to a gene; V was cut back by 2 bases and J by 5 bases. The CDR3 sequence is CASSLLAGGRDNEQFF. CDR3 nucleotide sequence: TGTGCCAGCAGCTTACTAGCGGGGGGGCGTGACAATGAGCAGTTCTTC.

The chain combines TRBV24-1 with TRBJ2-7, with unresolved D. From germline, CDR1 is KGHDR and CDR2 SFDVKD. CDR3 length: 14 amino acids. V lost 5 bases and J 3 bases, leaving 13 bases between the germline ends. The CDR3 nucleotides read TGTGCCACCAGTGGTCCCCCCGAGGACTACGAGCAGTACGTC. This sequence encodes CATSGPPEDYEQYV.

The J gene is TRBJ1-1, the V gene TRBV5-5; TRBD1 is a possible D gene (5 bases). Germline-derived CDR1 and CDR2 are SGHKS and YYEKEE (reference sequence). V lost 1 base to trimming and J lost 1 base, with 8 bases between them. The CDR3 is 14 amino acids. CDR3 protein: CASSLFTGNTEAFF. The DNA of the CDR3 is TGTGCCAGCAGCTTGTTTACAGGGAACACTGAAGCTTTCTTT. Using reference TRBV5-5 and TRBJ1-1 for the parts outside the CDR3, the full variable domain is DAGVTQSPTHLIKTRGQQVTLRCSPISGHKSVSWYQQVLGQGPQFIFQYYEKEERGRGNFPDRFSARQFPNYSSELNVNALLLGDSALYLCASSLFTGNTEAFFGQGTRLTVV.

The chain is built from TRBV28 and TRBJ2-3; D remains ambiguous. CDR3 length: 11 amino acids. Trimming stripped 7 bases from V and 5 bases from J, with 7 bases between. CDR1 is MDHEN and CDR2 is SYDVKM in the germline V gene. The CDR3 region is CASNFKDTQYF. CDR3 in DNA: TGTGCCAGCAACTTCAAAGATACGCAGTATTTT. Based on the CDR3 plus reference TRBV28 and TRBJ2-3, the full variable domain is DVKVTQSSRYLVKRTGEKVFLECVQDMDHENMFWYRQDPGLGLRLIYFSYDVKMKEKGDIPEGYSVSREKKERFSLILESASTNQTSMYLCASNFKDTQYFGPGTRLTVL.

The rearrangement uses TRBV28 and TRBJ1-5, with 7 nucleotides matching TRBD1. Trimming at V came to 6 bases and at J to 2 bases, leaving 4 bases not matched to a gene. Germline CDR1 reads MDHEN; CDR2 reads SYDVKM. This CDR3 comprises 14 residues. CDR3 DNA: TGTGCCAGCAGGGAAACAGGGGGCAATCAGCCCCAGCATTTT. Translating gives CASRETGGNQPQHF.

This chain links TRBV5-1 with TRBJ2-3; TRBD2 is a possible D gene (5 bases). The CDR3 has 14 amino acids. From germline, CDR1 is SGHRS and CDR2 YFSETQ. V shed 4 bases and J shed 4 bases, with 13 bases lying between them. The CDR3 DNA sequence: TGCGCCAGCAGCCCGGACTCTACCTCAGATACGCAGTATTTT. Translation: CASSPDSTSDTQYF.

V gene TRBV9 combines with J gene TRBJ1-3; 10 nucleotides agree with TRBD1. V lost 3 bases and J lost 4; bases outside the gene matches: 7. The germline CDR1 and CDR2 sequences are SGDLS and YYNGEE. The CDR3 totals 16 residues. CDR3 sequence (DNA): TGTGCCAGCAGCGGTCGACAGGGGGCGCCGGGAAACACCATATATTTT. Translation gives CASSGRQGAPGNTIYF. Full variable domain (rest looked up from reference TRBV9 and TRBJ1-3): DSGVTQTPKHLITATGQRVTLRCSPRSGDLSVYWYQQSLDQGLQFLIQYYNGEERAKGNILERFSAQQFPDLHSELNLSSLELGDSALYFCASSGRQGAPGNTIYFGEGSWLTVV.

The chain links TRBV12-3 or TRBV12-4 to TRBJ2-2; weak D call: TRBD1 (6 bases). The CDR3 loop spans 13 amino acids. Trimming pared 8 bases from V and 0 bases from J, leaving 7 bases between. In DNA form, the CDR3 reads TGTGCCAGCGGGGGCCCGAACACCGGGGAGCTGTTTTTT. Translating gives CASGGPNTGELFF.

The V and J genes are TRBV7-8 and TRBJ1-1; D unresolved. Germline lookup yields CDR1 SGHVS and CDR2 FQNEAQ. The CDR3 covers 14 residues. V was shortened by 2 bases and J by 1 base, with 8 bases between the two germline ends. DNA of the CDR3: TGTGCCAGCAGCTTATCACAGACGAACACTGAAGCTTTCTTT. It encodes CASSLSQTNTEAFF.